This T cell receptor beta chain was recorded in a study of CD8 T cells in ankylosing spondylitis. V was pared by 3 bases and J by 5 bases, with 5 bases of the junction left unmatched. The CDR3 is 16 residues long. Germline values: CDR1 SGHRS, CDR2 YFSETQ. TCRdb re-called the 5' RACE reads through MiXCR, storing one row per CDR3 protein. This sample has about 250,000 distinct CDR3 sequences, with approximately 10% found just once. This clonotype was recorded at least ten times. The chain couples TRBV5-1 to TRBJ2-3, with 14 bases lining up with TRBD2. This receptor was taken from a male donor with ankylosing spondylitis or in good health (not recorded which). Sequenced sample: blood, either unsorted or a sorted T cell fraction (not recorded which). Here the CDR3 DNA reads TGCGCCAGCAGCTCCCGACTAGCGGGGGGGATAGATACGCAGTATTTT. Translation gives CASSSRLAGGIDTQYF.